The rows below give T cell receptor beta chains drawn from one sample of a study of cytomegalovirus exposure and HLA in healthy donors. Sequencing was performed with immunoSEQ multiplex PCR; in TCRdb, only in-frame clones are kept and a portion is missing. The sample shows roughly 200,000 clones, around 85% of them seen only once. Sequencing was carried out using PBMCs. The origin of the receptors is a woman aged 45-59 years in good health and CMV-seronegative. The conserved cysteine and the conserved F or W are not part of the CDR3 here. The D gene is left open where the match is weak.

d_call,j_call,v_call,cdr3_aa
.,TRBJ1-5,TRBV5-5,ASSLVGESQPQH
.,TRBJ2-5,TRBV30,AWSMLRGQETQY
.,TRBJ1-4,TRBV2,ASSTGTNEKLF
.,TRBJ2-3,TRBV6-1,ASERGTSTDTQY
.,TRBJ1-2,TRBV6-5,ASSFREDYGYT
TRBD1,TRBJ1-4,TRBV18,ASSPWTGLGEKLF
TRBD1,TRBJ1-2,TRBV27,ASSSWSGTGGTGYT
.,TRBJ1-2,TRBV28,ASSNKPSNYGYT
TRBD1,TRBJ2-7,TRBV25-1,ASRGRDRTYEQY
.,TRBJ1-1,TRBV18,ASSPQRDRNTEAF
TRBD1,TRBJ1-3,TRBV18,ASSPRQGRTGNTIY
.,TRBJ1-1,TRBV30,AWSVGLENTEAF
TRBD2,TRBJ2-4,TRBV19,ASSIGGGVAKNIQY
.,TRBJ1-3,TRBV4-2,ASSGRENTIY
.,TRBJ1-5,TRBV28,ASSFQVQPQH
.,TRBJ2-1,TRBV5-1,ASSLVGAAYNEQF
.,TRBJ2-2,TRBV6-4,ASRPGFNTGELF
.,TRBJ1-2,TRBV4-1,ASSQEKRGTLANYGYT
.,TRBJ1-1,TRBV6-5,ASSTRRGFGTEAF
TRBD1,TRBJ2-7,TRBV29-1,SGRDRGYEQY
TRBD1,TRBJ1-1,TRBV7-9,ASSFHGQATEAF
TRBD1,TRBJ2-3,TRBV29-1,SGRRGTGSDTQY
.,TRBJ2-3,TRBV4-2,ASSQSLGDTDTQY
.,TRBJ1-5,TRBV6-6,ASRQDLQPQH
TRBD1,TRBJ1-3,TRBV6-5,ASSNIQGYGNTIY
.,TRBJ1-2,TRBV30,AWSETGNLDT
TRBD1,TRBJ1-5,TRBV19,ASSDRGGTGIILNQPQH
.,TRBJ1-2,TRBV15,ATRDGGQNYGYT
.,TRBJ2-4,TRBV10-3,AISDAGGQY
TRBD1,TRBJ1-5,TRBV7-8,ASSLASGTGWNQPQH
.,TRBJ1-1,TRBV4-2,ASSRGSGDTEAF
TRBD1,TRBJ1-2,TRBV7-8,ASSASRDRASYGYT
TRBD1,TRBJ1-5,TRBV6-5,ASSPGTGMNQPQH
TRBD1,TRBJ1-1,TRBV9,ASSVGPGQGFVVHTEAF
TRBD1,TRBJ1-5,TRBV7-2,ASSFTGGRSNQPQH
.,TRBJ2-2,TRBV9,ASSALAAANTGELF
.,TRBJ2-1,TRBV29-1,SVEDPSVVYNEQF
.,TRBJ2-3,TRBV5-1,ASSLDSFTDTQY
.,TRBJ2-1,TRBV19,ASSTYRSVQVNEQF
.,TRBJ2-5,TRBV7-9,ASSLRSSGETQY
.,TRBJ1-1,TRBV28,ASIGQLRGNTEAF
.,TRBJ2-3,TRBV27,ASSYRESRDTQY
TRBD2,TRBJ2-1,TRBV5-4,ASSLLASGRSFDEQF
.,TRBJ1-4,TRBV4-2,ASSLHGTKTGKLF
.,TRBJ2-1,TRBV27,ASSSLINTRGSNEQF
.,TRBJ2-2,TRBV5-6,ASSLREGANTGELF
.,TRBJ2-2,TRBV25-1,ASSEYQTSPGELF
.,TRBJ2-7,TRBV20-1,SARRRDLQY
TRBD1,TRBJ1-4,TRBV7-9,ASSTYRGGREKLF
TRBD1,TRBJ2-7,TRBV28,ASSTPGTGSHEQY
TRBD1,TRBJ1-1,TRBV7-8,ASSPHGQGFMHTEAF
.,TRBJ1-2,TRBV7-9,ASSQGVYRANYGYT
TRBD1,TRBJ2-4,TRBV25-1,ASSEKGTGGSKNIQY